This TCR beta chain was recorded in a study of memory CD4+ T cells and cytomegalovirus serostatus. Overall study context: Healthy Belgian adult donors included several CMV-positive and 24 CMV-negative people. The study, taken as a whole, reports: Suggested: most of the CMV-linked TCR signature lies in CD4+ memory cells. Of under 200 reported CMV TCRbeta sequences, just over 65 were found in memory CD4+ repertoires.

TCRdb keeps only in-frame clones here, not all; method: immunoSEQ multiplex PCR. The table records fewer than 40,000 clones, roughly 85% of them present only once. With respect to this clone: The antigen is undetermined.

Between the trimmed V and J ends, which lost 5 bases and 5 bases, there was a span of 12 bases. This CDR3 spans 13 amino acids. Germline lookup yields CDR1 SEHNR and CDR2 FQNEAQ (reference sequence). Single viable CD3+CD4+CD8-CD45RO+ cells were sorted as the memory CD4+ T cells. The TCR comes from an adult in good health and CMV-seropositive. Sequences were obtained from memory CD4+ T cells from blood. This rearrangement joins TRBV7-9 to TRBJ1-1, with D possibly matching TRBD1 (6 bases). The CDR3 is CASSLRGETEAFF. CDR3 bases: TGTGCCAGCAGCCTTAGGGGGGAAACTGAAGCTTTCTTT.